The sequence of this T cell receptor (beta chain) was determined in a study of CD8 T cells in ankylosing spondylitis. Findings and caveats of the study: Roughly eight highly homologous variants formed a TCR beta motif that appeared characteristic of ankylosing spondylitis blood. Disease-linked clones bore a CD8+ phenotype, appearing relatively rarely in peripheral blood. Disease-associated clones were reportedly significantly overrepresented in matched ankylosing spondylitis synovial fluid.

It was by quantitative 5'-RACE with molecular barcodes that TCR beta libraries were made. TCRdb reprocessed the 5' RACE reads via MiXCR and lists one record per CDR3 protein. Of around 490,000 distinct CDR3 sequences in the sample, approximately 5% were seen once. There are many counts of this clonotype. Its antigen is unidentified. Germline CDR1 is SGHAT and CDR2 is FQNNGV. The CDR3 runs 14 residues. The V and J ends lost 0 bases and 8 bases respectively, with 12 bases between them. Sequenced input: blood, either unsorted or a sorted T cell fraction (not recorded which). This chain connects TRBV11-2 to TRBJ2-3, with D possibly matching TRBD1 (5 bases). The receptor was derived from a male donor with ankylosing spondylitis. CDR3 DNA sequence: TGTGCCAGCAGCTTAGAGCGGACAACAAGTACGCAGTATTTT. It is translated as CASSLERTTSTQYF.